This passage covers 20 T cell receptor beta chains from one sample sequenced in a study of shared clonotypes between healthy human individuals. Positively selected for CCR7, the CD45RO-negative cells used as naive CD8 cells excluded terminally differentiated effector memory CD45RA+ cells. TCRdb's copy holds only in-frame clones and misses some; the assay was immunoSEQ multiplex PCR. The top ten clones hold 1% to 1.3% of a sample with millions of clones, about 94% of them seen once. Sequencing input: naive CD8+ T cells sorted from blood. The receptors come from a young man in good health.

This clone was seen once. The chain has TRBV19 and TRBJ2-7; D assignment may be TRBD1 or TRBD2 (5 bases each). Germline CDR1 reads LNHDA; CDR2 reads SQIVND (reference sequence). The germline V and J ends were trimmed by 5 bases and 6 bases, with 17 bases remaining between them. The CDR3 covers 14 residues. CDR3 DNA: TGTGCCAGTAGTTTTGGGACCCACCTGGCCGAGCAGTACTTC. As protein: CASSFGTHLAEQYF. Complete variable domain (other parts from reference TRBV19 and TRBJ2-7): DGGITQSPKYLFRKEGQNVTLSCEQNLNHDAMYWYRQDPGQGLRLIYYSQIVNDFQKGDIAEGYSVSREKKESFPLTVTSAQKNPTAFYLCASSFGTHLAEQYFGPGTRLTVT.

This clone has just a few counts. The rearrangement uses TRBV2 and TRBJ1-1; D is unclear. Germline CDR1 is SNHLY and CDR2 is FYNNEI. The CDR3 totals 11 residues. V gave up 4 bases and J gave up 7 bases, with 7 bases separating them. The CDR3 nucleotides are TGTGCCAGCAGTGTTTCGGTTGAAGCTTTCTTT. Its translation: CASSVSVEAFF.

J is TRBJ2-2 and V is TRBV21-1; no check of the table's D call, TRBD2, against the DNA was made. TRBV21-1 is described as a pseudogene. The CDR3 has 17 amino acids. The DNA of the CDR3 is TGTGCCAGCAGCAAAGCGGGAGCGGGAAAAAACACCGGGGAGCTGTTTTTT. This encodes CASSKAGAGKNTGELFF.

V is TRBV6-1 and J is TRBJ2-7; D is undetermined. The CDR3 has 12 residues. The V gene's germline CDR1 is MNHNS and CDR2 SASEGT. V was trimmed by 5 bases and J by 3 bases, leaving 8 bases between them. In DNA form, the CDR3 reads TGTGCCAGCAGTTCTCCAGTCTACGAGCAGTACTTC. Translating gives CASSSPVYEQYF.

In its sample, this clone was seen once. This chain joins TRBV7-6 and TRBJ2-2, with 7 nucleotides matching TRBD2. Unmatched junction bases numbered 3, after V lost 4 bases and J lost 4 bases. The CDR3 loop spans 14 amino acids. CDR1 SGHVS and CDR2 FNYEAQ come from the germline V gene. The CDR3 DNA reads TGTGCCAGCAGCTACTCTAGCGGCACCGGGGAGCTGTTTTTT. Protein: CASSYSSGTGELFF.

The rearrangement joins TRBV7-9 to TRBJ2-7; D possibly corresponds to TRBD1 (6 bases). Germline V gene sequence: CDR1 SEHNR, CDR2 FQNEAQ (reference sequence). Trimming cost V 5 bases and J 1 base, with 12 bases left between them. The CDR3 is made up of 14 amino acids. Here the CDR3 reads CASSVGGVSYEQYF. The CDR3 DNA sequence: TGTGCCAGCAGCGTAGGGGGAGTGTCCTACGAGCAGTACTTC.

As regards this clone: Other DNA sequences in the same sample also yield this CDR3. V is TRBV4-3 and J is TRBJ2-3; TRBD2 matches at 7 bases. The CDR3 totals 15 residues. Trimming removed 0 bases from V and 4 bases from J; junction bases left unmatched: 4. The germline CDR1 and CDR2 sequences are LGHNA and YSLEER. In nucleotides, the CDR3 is TGCGCCAGCAGCCAAGACGGGGGGTCCGCAGATACGCAGTATTTT. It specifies CASSQDGGSADTQYF.

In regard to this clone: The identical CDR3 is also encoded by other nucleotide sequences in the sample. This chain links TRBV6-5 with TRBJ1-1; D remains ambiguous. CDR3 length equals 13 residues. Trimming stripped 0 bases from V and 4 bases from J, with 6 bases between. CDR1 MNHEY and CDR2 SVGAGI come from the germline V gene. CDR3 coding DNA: TGTGCCAGCAGTTACTCCGGTTCCACTGAAGCTTTCTTT. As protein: CASSYSGSTEAFF.

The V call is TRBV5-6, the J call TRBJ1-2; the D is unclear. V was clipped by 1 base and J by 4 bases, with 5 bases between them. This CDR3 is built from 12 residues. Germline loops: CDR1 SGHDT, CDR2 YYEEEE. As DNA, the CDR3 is TGTGCCAGCAGCTTGTTTTCCTATGGCTACACCTTC. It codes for CASSLFSYGYTF.

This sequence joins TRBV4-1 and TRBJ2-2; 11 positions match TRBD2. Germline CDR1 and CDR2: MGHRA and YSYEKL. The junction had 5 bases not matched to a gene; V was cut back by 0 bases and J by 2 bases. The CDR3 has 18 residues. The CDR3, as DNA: TGCGCCAGCAGCCAAGAGAGACTAGCGGGAAGTAACACCGGGGAGCTGTTTTTT. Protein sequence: CASSQERLAGSNTGELFF.

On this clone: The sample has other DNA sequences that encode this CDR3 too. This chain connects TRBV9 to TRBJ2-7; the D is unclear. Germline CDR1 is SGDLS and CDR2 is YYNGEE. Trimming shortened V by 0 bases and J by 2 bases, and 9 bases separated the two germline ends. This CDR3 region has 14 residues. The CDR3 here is CASSVGGRAYEQYF. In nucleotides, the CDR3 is TGTGCCAGCAGCGTAGGGGGTAGGGCCTACGAGCAGTACTTC.

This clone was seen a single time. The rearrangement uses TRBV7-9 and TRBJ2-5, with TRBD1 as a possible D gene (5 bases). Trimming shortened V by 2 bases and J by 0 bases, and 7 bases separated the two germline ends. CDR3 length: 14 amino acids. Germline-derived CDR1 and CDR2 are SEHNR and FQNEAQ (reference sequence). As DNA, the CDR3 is TGTGCCAGCAGCTTAAGACAGAACCAAGAGACCCAGTACTTC. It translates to CASSLRQNQETQYF.

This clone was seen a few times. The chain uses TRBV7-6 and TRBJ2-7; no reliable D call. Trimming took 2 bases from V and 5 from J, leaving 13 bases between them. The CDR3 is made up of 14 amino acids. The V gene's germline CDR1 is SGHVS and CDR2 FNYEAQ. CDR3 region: CASSLKIWGHEQYF. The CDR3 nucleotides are TGTGCCAGCAGCTTAAAGATATGGGGTCACGAGCAGTACTTC.

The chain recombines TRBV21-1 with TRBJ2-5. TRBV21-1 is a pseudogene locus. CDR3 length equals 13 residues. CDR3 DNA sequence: TGTGCCAGCAGCACCGGACCGCAAGAGACCCAGTACTTC. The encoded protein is CASSTGPQETQYF.

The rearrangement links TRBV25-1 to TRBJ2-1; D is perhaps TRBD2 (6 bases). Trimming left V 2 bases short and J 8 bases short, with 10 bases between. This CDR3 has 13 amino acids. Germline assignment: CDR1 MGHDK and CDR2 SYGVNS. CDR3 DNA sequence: TGTGCCAGCAGTGAAGGGACTCCCGATGAGCAGTTCTTC. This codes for CASSEGTPDEQFF.

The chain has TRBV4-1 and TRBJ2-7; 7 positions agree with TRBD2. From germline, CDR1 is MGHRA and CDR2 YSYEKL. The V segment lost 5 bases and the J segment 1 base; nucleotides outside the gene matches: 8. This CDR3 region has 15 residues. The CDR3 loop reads CASSTGGAGSYEQYF. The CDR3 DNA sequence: TGCGCCAGCAGCACCGGAGGAGCGGGGTCCTACGAGCAGTACTTC.

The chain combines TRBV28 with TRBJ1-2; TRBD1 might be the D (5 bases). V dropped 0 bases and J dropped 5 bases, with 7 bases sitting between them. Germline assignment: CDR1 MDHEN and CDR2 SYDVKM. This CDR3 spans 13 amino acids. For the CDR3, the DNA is TGTGCCAGCAGTTTATGGGCAGGGTATGGCTACACCTTC. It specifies CASSLWAGYGYTF.

This chain's CDR3 is CSVINYEQYF. Written as DNA, the CDR3 is TGCAGCGTAATCAACTACGAGCAGTACTTC. The V and J genes are TRBV29-1 and TRBJ2-7; unclear D gene. Trimming pared 6 bases from V and 3 bases from J, leaving 6 bases between. Germline CDR1 SQVTM, CDR2 ANQGSEA. CDR3 size: 10 residues.

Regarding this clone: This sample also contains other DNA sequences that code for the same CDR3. The CDR3 bases are TGTGCCAGCAGTTCCGGACAGGGATCTCAGCCCCAGCATTTT. Translating it yields CASSSGQGSQPQHF. The chain combines TRBV27 with TRBJ1-5; 8 bases are shared with TRBD1. V trimming: 4 bases; J trimming: 6 bases; junction bases outside the gene matches: 5. Germline V lookup: CDR1 MNHEY, CDR2 SMNVEV (reference sequence). The CDR3 covers 14 residues.

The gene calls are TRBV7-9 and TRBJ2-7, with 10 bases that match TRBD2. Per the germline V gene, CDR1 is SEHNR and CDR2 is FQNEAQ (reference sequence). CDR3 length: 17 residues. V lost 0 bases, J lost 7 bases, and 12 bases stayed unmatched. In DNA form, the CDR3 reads TGTGCCAGCAGCTTAGCGGGACTAGCGCGAGGTATGGAAGAGCAGTACTTC. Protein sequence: CASSLAGLARGMEEQYF.